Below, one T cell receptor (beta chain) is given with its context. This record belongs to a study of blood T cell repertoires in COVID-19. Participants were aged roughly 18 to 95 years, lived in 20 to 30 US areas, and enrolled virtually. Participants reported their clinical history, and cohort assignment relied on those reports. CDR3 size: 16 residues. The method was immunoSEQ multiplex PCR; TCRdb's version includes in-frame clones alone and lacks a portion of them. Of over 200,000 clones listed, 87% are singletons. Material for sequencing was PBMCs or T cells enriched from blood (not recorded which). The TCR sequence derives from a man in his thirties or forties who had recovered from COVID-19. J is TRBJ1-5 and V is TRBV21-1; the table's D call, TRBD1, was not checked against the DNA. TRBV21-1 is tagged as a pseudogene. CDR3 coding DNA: TGTGCCAGCAGCAATAAACGGGACACTGGGTCTCAGCCCCAGCATTTT. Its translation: CASSNKRDTGSQPQHF.